These 20 T cell receptor beta chains originate from one sample sequenced in a study of blood T cell repertoires in COVID-19. Sequencing used immunoSEQ multiplex PCR; TCRdb keeps in-frame clones, though not all of them. The table includes approximately 500,000 clones, approximately 87% detected once. Sequencing was performed on PBMCs or T cells enriched from blood (not recorded which). The source is a woman in her thirties or forties who had recovered from COVID-19.

The rearrangement uses TRBV9 and TRBJ2-1, with D tentatively TRBD2 (5 bases). The CDR3 sequence is 14 residues long. Trimming stripped 7 bases from V and 0 bases from J, with 11 bases between. CDR1 and CDR2 from the germline V gene are SGDLS and YYNGEE. DNA for the CDR3: TGTGCCAGCGAGAGGGTGAGCTCCTACAATGAGCAGTTCTTC. It is translated as CASERVSSYNEQFF.

The chain is built from TRBV19 and TRBJ2-2; D may be TRBD2 (6 bases). The germline V and J ends were trimmed by 3 bases and 4 bases, with 12 bases remaining between them. The CDR3 length is 15 residues. CDR1 and CDR2 from the germline V gene are LNHDA and SQIVND (reference sequence). In nucleotides, the CDR3 is TGTGCCAGTAGTATCCGGCGGGGTAGCACCGGGGAGCTGTTTTTT. Translated: CASSIRRGSTGELFF.

This clone has only one observation. The gene calls are TRBV24-1 and TRBJ2-3; 7 bases are a match to TRBD1. Looked up from germline, CDR1 is KGHDR and CDR2 is SFDVKD. The junction had 14 bases not matched to a gene; V was cut back by 4 bases and J by 2 bases. The CDR3 contains 18 residues. Here the CDR3 DNA reads TGTGCCACCAGTGACCCTGGGGTGGGGACAGAAAACACAGATACGCAGTATTTT. The encoded protein is CATSDPGVGTENTDTQYF.

Written as DNA, the CDR3 is TGTGCCAGCAGTCCCGCGACAACGGGGACTGACGAGCAGTACTTC. It translates to CASSPATTGTDEQYF. The chain couples TRBV6-2 or TRBV6-3 to TRBJ2-7; TRBD2 is a possible D gene (6 bases). The germline V gene encodes CDR1 MNHEY and CDR2 SVGEGT. This CDR3 has 15 amino acids. V lost 5 bases, J lost 5 bases, and 19 bases lay in between.

The chain combines TRBV6-2 or TRBV6-3 with TRBJ1-5; no definite D call. The CDR3 extends over 14 amino acids. Germline V lookup: CDR1 MNHEY, CDR2 SVGEGT. Trimming cost V 2 bases and J 8 bases, with 13 bases left between them. CDR3 nucleotide sequence: TGTGCCAGCAGTTACCTCCGGAGCCCTGAGCCCCAGCATTTT. It translates to CASSYLRSPEPQHF.

The genes are TRBV5-1 and TRBJ1-2; D might be TRBD1 (6 bases). Germline V gene data show CDR1 as SGHRS and CDR2 as YFSETQ. CDR3 size: 14 residues. Trimming took 0 bases from V and 4 from J, leaving 10 bases between them. CDR3: CASSLEGRGYGYTF. The CDR3 DNA is TGCGCCAGCAGCTTGGAGGGCAGGGGCTATGGCTACACCTTC. Together with reference TRBV5-1 and TRBJ1-2, the CDR3 gives the full variable domain: KAGVTQTPRYLIKTRGQQVTLSCSPISGHRSVSWYQQTPGQGLQFLFEYFSETQRNKGNFPGRFSGRQFSNSRSEMNVSTLELGDSALYLCASSLEGRGYGYTFGSGTRLTVV.

Here the CDR3 DNA reads TGTGCCAGCAGCTCCTTAGCGGGAGACCCCTCCTACAATGAGCAGTTCTTC. This sequence encodes CASSSLAGDPSYNEQFF. The rearrangement links TRBV11-2 to TRBJ2-1; 9 nucleotides agree with TRBD2. CDR1 SGHAT and CDR2 FQNNGV come from the germline V gene. The CDR3 contains 17 residues. Trimming at V came to 4 bases and at J to 0 bases, leaving 7 bases not matched to a gene.

The chain employs TRBV2 and TRBJ2-4; the D gene is possibly TRBD2 (5 bases). Germline V gene lookup returns CDR1 SNHLY and CDR2 FYNNEI. The CDR3 spans 15 residues. Trimming shortened V by 8 bases and J by 1 base, and 15 bases separated the two germline ends. Here the CDR3 DNA reads TGTGCCAGCCTGAGGGAGAAGGAGGCCAAAAACATTCAGTACTTC. Protein: CASLREKEAKNIQYF.

This clone came up once. This rearrangement joins TRBV5-1 to TRBJ2-7, with D perhaps matching TRBD2 (6 bases). From germline, CDR1 is SGHRS and CDR2 YFSETQ. Trimming removed 7 bases at V and 5 bases at J, with 19 bases between. There are 14 residues in the CDR3. In DNA, the CDR3 is TGCGCCAGCCCTTCGACGGGAGAGCACAACGAGCAGTACTTC. As protein: CASPSTGEHNEQYF.

The V and J genes are TRBV13 and TRBJ2-5, with 11 nucleotides matching TRBD1. Germline assignment: CDR1 PRHDT and CDR2 FYEKMQ (reference sequence). V dropped 6 bases and J dropped 5; count of bases not matched to a gene: 11. The CDR3 sequence is 16 residues long. This CDR3 is CASSRADRGRRETQYF. The DNA of the CDR3 is TGTGCCAGCAGTCGTGCGGACAGGGGGCGCCGGGAGACCCAGTACTTC.

Of note for this clone: This sample includes further DNA sequences coding for the same CDR3. The chain carries TRBV6-6 and TRBJ1-5; D uncertain. V lost 4 bases to trimming and J lost 2 bases, with 6 bases between them. The length of the CDR3 is 13 residues. Germline V CDR1 and CDR2: MNHNY, SVGAGI (reference sequence). The CDR3 DNA is TGTGCCAGCAGTTTGCAGGGCAATCAGCCCCAGCATTTT. The encoded protein is CASSLQGNQPQHF.

The rearrangement uses TRBV7-2 and TRBJ1-2; TRBD1 is a possible D gene (5 bases). From germline, CDR1 is SGHTA and CDR2 FQGNSA. This CDR3 comprises 19 residues. With 3 bases removed from V and 0 bases from J, the gap between germline ends came to 23 bases. The CDR3 reads CASSFQGRRGLRSNYGYTF. The CDR3 region has the DNA TGTGCCAGCAGCTTTCAGGGCAGACGCGGCTTACGGTCTAACTATGGCTACACCTTC.

The chain is built from TRBV6-5 and TRBJ1-5; D not certain. Per the germline V gene, CDR1 is MNHEY and CDR2 is SVGAGI. The CDR3 has 12 residues. The V end was cut by 4 bases, the J end by 7 bases, with 8 bases between. Here the CDR3 DNA reads TGTGCCAGCAGTTTAGTCGCCCAGCCCCAGCATTTT. It translates to CASSLVAQPQHF.

With regard to this clone: Other DNA variants within this sample encode the same CDR3. The chain has TRBV12-3 or TRBV12-4 and TRBJ1-2; possibly TRBD1 for D (5 bases). Trimming left V 3 bases short and J 6 bases short, with 8 bases between. This CDR3 has 12 residues. The CDR3 sequence is CASSFSGNGYTF. The CDR3 DNA is TGTGCCAGCAGTTTTTCAGGGAATGGCTACACCTTC.

Note on this clone: Germline and junction disagree at one end, which may indicate a read error. CDR3: CASSRKNSGMGGETQYF. The CDR3 DNA follows: TGTGCTAGCAGCCGCAAGAATAGCGGGATGGGAGGAGAGACCCAGTACTTC. This chain uses TRBV7-7 with TRBJ2-5, with 8 bases matching TRBD2. Germline CDR1 SSHAT, CDR2 FNYEAQ (reference sequence). CDR3 size: 17 residues.

The chain couples TRBV9 to TRBJ2-7; 7 nucleotides match TRBD2. Germline V CDR1 and CDR2: SGDLS, YYNGEE. V shed 0 bases and J 0 bases; nucleotides not matched to a gene: 3. This CDR3 is 15 amino acids long. CDR3 nucleotide sequence: TGTGCCAGCAGCGTAGGGGGACTACCCTCCTACGAGCAGTACTTC. Protein sequence: CASSVGGLPSYEQYF. The entire variable domain, with the rest obtained from reference TRBV9 and TRBJ2-7, is as follows: DSGVTQTPKHLITATGQRVTLRCSPRSGDLSVYWYQQSLDQGLQFLIQYYNGEERAKGNILERFSAQQFPDLHSELNLSSLELGDSALYFCASSVGGLPSYEQYFGPGTRLTVT.

V usage is TRBV7-2 and J usage is TRBJ1-2; 9 bases are a match to TRBD1. This CDR3 contains 17 residues. The germline V gene encodes CDR1 SGHTA and CDR2 FQGNSA. V lost 6 bases and J lost 4; bases outside the gene matches: 15. The CDR3 DNA is TGTGCCAGCAGGATCCGGGACAGGGCGACTTTTGTCTATGGCTACACCTTC. It codes for CASRIRDRATFVYGYTF.

V is TRBV3-1 (or the pseudogene TRBV3-2) and J is TRBJ2-1, with TRBD1 matching over 9 bases. This CDR3 spans 16 amino acids. The germline V gene encodes CDR1 LGHDT and CDR2 YNNKEL (reference sequence). Unmatched junction bases numbered 8, after V lost 4 bases and J lost 4 bases. The CDR3 coding sequence is TGTGCCAGCAGCCGGGGTGGACAGGGGTCTTACAATGAGCAGTTCTTC. Translation gives CASSRGGQGSYNEQFF.

This clone was counted only a few times. This chain uses TRBV5-1 with TRBJ2-5; 7 bases align to TRBD1. There are 14 residues in the CDR3. The germline CDR1 and CDR2 sequences are SGHRS and YFSETQ. V lost 5 bases, J lost 5 bases, and 9 bases stayed unmatched. The CDR3 protein is CASSQGDAGETQYF. DNA for the CDR3: TGCGCCAGCAGTCAGGGGGACGCCGGGGAGACCCAGTACTTC.

This clone was found a few times. V usage is TRBV6-5 and J usage is TRBJ1-2, with a tentative D call TRBD1 (6 bases). This CDR3 is 14 amino acids long. Germline values: CDR1 MNHEY, CDR2 SVGAGI. With 2 bases removed from V and 3 bases from J, the gap between germline ends came to 10 bases. The CDR3 is CASSYDGGHYGYTF. CDR3 DNA sequence: TGTGCCAGCAGTTACGATGGGGGCCACTATGGCTACACCTTC.